These T cell receptor beta chains were read from a single sample in a study of cytomegalovirus exposure and HLA in healthy donors. The assay was immunoSEQ multiplex PCR, and TCRdb's table has in-frame clones only and misses some. The sample holds about 160,000 clones; approximately 80% are singletons and the top ten take roughly 2.1%. The sample comprised PBMCs. The receptors derive from a man aged 45-65 years in good health and CMV-seropositive. Both conserved end residues are part of each CDR3. The order of the fields is clone size, V gene, CDR3 length, CDR3 protein. Size tells how often a clone was seen (once, few, many) or the class of an expanded clone, and some rows leave it out.

abundance: .; v_gene: TRBV18; len: 15; CDR3aa: CASSPPGGRGLVQHF
abundance: few; v_gene: TRBV5-6; len: 15; CDR3aa: CASSLWDRANEKLFF
abundance: .; v_gene: TRBV10-3; len: 15; CDR3aa: CAIKGQGVSTDTQYF
abundance: .; v_gene: TRBV7-9; len: 11; CDR3aa: CASSWGDTQYF
abundance: once; v_gene: TRBV11-2; len: 16; CDR3aa: CASSLNGQGVQETQYF
abundance: .; v_gene: TRBV27; len: 15; CDR3aa: CASSLYSQNTGELFF
abundance: .; v_gene: TRBV19; len: 16; CDR3aa: CASSAQGLAVNNEQFF
abundance: .; v_gene: TRBV11-2; len: 17; CDR3aa: CASSLSGTGGVTYGYTF
abundance: .; v_gene: TRBV7-9; len: 15; CDR3aa: CASSSGQTGNSPLHF
abundance: .; v_gene: TRBV28; len: 14; CDR3aa: CASSLDSRGETQYF
abundance: .; v_gene: TRBV5-6; len: 15; CDR3aa: CASSLQGTGNQPQHF
abundance: .; v_gene: TRBV4-3; len: 15; CDR3aa: CASGLTRSLSYEQYF
abundance: .; v_gene: TRBV7-9; len: 16; CDR3aa: CASSLAGGGERQPQHF
abundance: .; v_gene: TRBV10-2; len: 20; CDR3aa: CASSRGSGAHTIESQETQYF
abundance: few; v_gene: TRBV4-1; len: 15; CDR3aa: CASSQARGQGYEQYF
abundance: .; v_gene: TRBV7-9; len: 16; CDR3aa: CASSSLGQAANTEAFF
abundance: .; v_gene: TRBV4-1; len: 13; CDR3aa: CASSPPRGHGYTF
abundance: .; v_gene: TRBV4-2; len: 12; CDR3aa: CASSQDRYTQYF
abundance: .; v_gene: TRBV2; len: 14; CDR3aa: CASSVQRGGEKLFF
abundance: .; v_gene: TRBV30; len: 14; CDR3aa: CAWTGGLSTDTQYF
abundance: few; v_gene: TRBV6-5; len: 15; CDR3aa: CASSYAGAGSNEQYF
abundance: .; v_gene: TRBV15; len: 13; CDR3aa: CATSGYRGHEAFF
abundance: .; v_gene: TRBV7-9; len: 13; CDR3aa: CASSIQGIYEQYF
abundance: .; v_gene: TRBV14; len: 14; CDR3aa: CASSPLRVTDTQYF
abundance: .; v_gene: TRBV4-1; len: 17; CDR3aa: CASSHSGRGRVDYGYTF
abundance: .; v_gene: TRBV9; len: 16; CDR3aa: CASSPQGGVGSYEQYF
abundance: .; v_gene: TRBV6-5; len: 14; CDR3aa: CASTPTGTGAGYTF
abundance: once; v_gene: TRBV4-3; len: 16; CDR3aa: CASSHFTGTMNYEQYF
abundance: .; v_gene: TRBV18; len: 13; CDR3aa: CASSPKGIYGYTF
abundance: few; v_gene: TRBV6-5; len: 15; CDR3aa: CASSYSSGGAYEQYF
abundance: .; v_gene: TRBV19; len: 13; CDR3aa: CASNRGRGQPQHF
abundance: .; v_gene: TRBV5-4; len: 14; CDR3aa: CASSLKDRGREQYF
abundance: .; v_gene: TRBV27; len: 18; CDR3aa: CASSPGLAGGVFQETQYF
abundance: few; v_gene: TRBV28; len: 14; CDR3aa: CASSLRVANYGYTF
abundance: .; v_gene: TRBV6-6; len: 14; CDR3aa: CASNPQGRLYEQYF
abundance: .; v_gene: TRBV4-3; len: 16; CDR3aa: CASSQDWRGAQETQYF
abundance: .; v_gene: TRBV25-1; len: 17; CDR3aa: CASSDWGEGSGANVLTF
abundance: once; v_gene: TRBV7-8; len: 15; CDR3aa: CASSSSTLGAYGYTF